The clone carrying this T cell receptor beta chain was counted a single time. Sequencing templates came from extracted RNA that was reverse transcribed into cDNA. The data were produced by immunoSEQ multiplex PCR, yet TCRdb's version contains in-frame clones alone and is incomplete. The table shows roughly 250,000 clones, with about 60% occurring only once. As for treatment: oral pan-JAK inhibitor, 5-10 mg twice daily. This sample is drawn from a study of CD8+ T cells in alopecia areata. This specimen consisted of CD4+ T cells sorted from blood, obtained at roughly week 52, from a patient treated with tofacitinib. This clonotype originated in a human donor with alopecia areata.

This CDR3 reads CASSLDGVTEAFF. In nucleotides, the CDR3 is TGCGCCAGCAGCTTGGATGGGGTCACTGAAGCTTTCTTT. The gene calls are TRBV5-1 and TRBJ1-1; D is unclear. V lost 0 bases and J 4 bases, leaving 7 bases between the germline ends. CDR3 length equals 13 residues. Germline assignment: CDR1 SGHRS and CDR2 YFSETQ.